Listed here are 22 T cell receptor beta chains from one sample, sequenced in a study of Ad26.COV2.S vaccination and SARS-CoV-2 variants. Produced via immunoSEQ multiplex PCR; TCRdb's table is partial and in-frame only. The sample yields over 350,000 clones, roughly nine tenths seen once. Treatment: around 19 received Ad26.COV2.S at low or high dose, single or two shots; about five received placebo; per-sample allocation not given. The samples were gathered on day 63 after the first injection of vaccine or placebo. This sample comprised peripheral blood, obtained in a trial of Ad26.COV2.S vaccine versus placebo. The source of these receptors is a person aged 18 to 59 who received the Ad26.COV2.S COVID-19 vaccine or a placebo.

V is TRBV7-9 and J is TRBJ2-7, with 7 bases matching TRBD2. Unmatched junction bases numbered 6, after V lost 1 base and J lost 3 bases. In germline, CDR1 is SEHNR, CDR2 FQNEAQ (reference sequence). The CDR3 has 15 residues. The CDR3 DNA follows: TGTGCCAGCAGCTTAGTATCGGGGGGTCACTACGAGCAGTACTTC. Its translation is CASSLVSGGHYEQYF. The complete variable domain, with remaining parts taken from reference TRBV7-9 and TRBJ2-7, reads DTGVSQNPRHKITKRGQNVTFRCDPISEHNRLYWYRQTLGQGPEFLTYFQNEAQLEKSRLLSDRFSAERPKGSFSTLEIQRTEQGDSAMYLCASSLVSGGHYEQYFGPGTRLTVT.

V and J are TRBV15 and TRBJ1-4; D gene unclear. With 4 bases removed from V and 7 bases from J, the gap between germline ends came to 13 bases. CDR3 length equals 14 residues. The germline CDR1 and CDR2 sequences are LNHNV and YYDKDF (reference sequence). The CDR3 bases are TGTGCCACCAGCATGAATAAGGCGGGTGAAAAACTGTTTTTT. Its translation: CATSMNKAGEKLFF.

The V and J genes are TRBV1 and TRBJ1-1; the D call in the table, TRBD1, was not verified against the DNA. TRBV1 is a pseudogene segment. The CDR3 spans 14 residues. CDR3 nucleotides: TGCACCAGCAGCCAAGAAAGGCAGGACAGGGAAGCTTTCTTT. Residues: CTSSQERQDREAFF.

CDR3 region: CASSNRGGYGYTF. CDR3 bases: TGTGCCAGCAGTAACAGGGGGGGCTATGGCTACACCTTC. V usage is TRBV2 and J usage is TRBJ1-2; 8 nucleotides agree with TRBD1. CDR1 and CDR2 from the germline V gene are SNHLY and FYNNEI. The CDR3 length is 13 residues. V lost 5 bases, J lost 4 bases, and 3 bases stayed unmatched. Looking up the rest from reference TRBV2 and TRBJ1-2 gives the full variable domain: EPEVTQTPSHQVTQMGQEVILRCVPISNHLYFYWYRQILGQKVEFLVSFYNNEISEKSEIFDDQFSVERPDGSNFTLKIRSTKLEDSAMYFCASSNRGGYGYTFGSGTRLTVV.

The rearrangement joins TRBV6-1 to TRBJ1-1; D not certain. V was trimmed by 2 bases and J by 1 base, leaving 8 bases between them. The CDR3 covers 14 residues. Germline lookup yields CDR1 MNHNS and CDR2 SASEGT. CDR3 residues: CASSENAENTEAFF. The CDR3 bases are TGTGCCAGCAGTGAAAACGCAGAGAACACTGAAGCTTTCTTT.

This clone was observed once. The CDR3, as DNA: TGTGCCAGCAGCCAAGTCCCGGGACTAGTGATATCAAGCAATGAGCAGTTCTTC. Translation: CASSQVPGLVISSNEQFF. The chain uses TRBV3-1 (or the pseudogene TRBV3-2) and TRBJ2-1, with 8 bases fitting TRBD2. CDR3 length: 18 residues. Losses at the gene ends were 1 base for V and 6 bases for J; bases not matched to a gene: 14. Germline V gene data show CDR1 as LGHDT and CDR2 as YNNKEL (reference sequence).

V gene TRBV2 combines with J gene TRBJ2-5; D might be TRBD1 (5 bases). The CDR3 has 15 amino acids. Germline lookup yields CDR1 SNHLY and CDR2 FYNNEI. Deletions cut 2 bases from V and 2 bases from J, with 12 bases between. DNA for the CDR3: TGTGCCAGCAGTGAATTGTACAGGATACAAGAGACCCAGTACTTC. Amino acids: CASSELYRIQETQYF.

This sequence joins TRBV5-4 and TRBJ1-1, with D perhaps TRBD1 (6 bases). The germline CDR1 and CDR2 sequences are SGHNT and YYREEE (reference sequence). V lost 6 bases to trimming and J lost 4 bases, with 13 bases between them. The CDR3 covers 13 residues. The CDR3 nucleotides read TGTGCCAGCACCATAGGGGGGTTCACTGAAGCTTTCTTT. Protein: CASTIGGFTEAFF.

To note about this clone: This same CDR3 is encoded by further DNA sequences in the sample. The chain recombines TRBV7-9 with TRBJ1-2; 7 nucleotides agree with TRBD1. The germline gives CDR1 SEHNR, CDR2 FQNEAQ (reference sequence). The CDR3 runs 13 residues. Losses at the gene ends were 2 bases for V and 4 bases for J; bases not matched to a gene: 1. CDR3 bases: TGTGCCAGCAGCTTACAGGGGGGCTATGGCTACACCTTC. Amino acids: CASSLQGGYGYTF. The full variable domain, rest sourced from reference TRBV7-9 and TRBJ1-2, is DTGVSQNPRHKITKRGQNVTFRCDPISEHNRLYWYRQTLGQGPEFLTYFQNEAQLEKSRLLSDRFSAERPKGSFSTLEIQRTEQGDSAMYLCASSLQGGYGYTFGSGTRLTVV.

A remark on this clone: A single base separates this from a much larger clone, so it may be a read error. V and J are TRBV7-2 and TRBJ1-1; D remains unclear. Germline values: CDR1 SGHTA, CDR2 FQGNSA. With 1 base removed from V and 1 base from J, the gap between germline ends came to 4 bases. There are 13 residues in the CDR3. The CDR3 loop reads CASSLDRNTEAFF. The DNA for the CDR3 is TGTGCCAGCAGCTTAGACAGGAACACTGAAGCTTTCTTT.

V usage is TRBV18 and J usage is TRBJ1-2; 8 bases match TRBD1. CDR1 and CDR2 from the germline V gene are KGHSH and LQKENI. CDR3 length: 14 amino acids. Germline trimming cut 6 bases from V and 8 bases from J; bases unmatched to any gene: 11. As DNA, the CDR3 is TGTGCCAGCTCCCCCGCCCAGGGGGCGCTAGGCTACACCTTC. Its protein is CASSPAQGALGYTF.

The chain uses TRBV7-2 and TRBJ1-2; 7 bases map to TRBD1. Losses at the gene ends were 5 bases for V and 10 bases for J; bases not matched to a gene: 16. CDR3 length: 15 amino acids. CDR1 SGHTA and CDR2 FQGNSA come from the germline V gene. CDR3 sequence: CASSPFRGGARDYTF. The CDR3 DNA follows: TGTGCCAGCAGCCCATTCAGGGGGGGCGCACGGGACTACACCTTC.

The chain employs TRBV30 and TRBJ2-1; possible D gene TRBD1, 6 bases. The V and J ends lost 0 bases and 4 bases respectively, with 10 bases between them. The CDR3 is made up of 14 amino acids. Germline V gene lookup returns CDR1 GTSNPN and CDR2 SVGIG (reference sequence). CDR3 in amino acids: CAWSVLTGYNEQFF. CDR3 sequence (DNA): TGTGCCTGGAGTGTCCTGACAGGATACAATGAGCAGTTCTTC.

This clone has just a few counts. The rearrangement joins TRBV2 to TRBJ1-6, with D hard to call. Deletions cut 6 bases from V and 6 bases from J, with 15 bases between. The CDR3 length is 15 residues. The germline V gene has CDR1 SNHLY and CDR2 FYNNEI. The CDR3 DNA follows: TGTGCCAGCAGCGCCGGACGGGGTGCTAATTCACCCCTCCACTTT. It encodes CASSAGRGANSPLHF. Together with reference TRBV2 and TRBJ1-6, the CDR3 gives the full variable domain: EPEVTQTPSHQVTQMGQEVILRCVPISNHLYFYWYRQILGQKVEFLVSFYNNEISEKSEIFDDQFSVERPDGSNFTLKIRSTKLEDSAMYFCASSAGRGANSPLHFGNGTRLTVT.

The CDR3 sequence is CASSEKGPGAWGYTF. CDR3 DNA sequence: TGTGCCAGCAGTGAAAAGGGCCCAGGGGCTTGGGGCTACACCTTC. J is TRBJ1-2 and V is TRBV6-1, with D perhaps TRBD1 (6 bases). V was cut by 2 bases and J by 8 bases, with 18 bases left in between. Looked up from germline, CDR1 is MNHNS and CDR2 is SASEGT. CDR3 size: 15 residues.

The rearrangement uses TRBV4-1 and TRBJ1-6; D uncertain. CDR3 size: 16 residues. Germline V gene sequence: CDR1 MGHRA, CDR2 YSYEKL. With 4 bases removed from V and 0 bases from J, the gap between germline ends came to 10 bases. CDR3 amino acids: CASSLTPSSYNSPLHF. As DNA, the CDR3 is TGCGCCAGCAGCCTGACTCCTAGCTCCTATAATTCACCCCTCCACTTT.

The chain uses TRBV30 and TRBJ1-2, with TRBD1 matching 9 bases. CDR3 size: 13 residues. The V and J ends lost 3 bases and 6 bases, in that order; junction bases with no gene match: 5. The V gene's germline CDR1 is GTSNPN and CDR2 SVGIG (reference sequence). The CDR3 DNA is TGTGCCTGGAGGAACAGGGGGCGGAATGGCTACACCTTC. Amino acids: CAWRNRGRNGYTF.

CDR3 coding DNA: TGTGCCATCAGTGCAGGGTCTAGGCAGCCCCAGCATTTT. Amino acids: CAISAGSRQPQHF. The chain recombines TRBV10-3 with TRBJ1-5, with a weak D call TRBD1 (5 bases). V lost 4 bases to trimming and J lost 7 bases, with 11 bases between them. This CDR3 is 13 amino acids long. Germline-derived CDR1 and CDR2 are ENHRY and SYGVKD.

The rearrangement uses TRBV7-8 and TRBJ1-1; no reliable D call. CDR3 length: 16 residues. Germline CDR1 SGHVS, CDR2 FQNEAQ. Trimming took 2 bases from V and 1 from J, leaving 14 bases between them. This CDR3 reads CASSLSWGSRNTEAFF. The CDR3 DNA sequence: TGTGCCAGCAGCTTATCCTGGGGTTCGCGGAACACTGAAGCTTTCTTT.

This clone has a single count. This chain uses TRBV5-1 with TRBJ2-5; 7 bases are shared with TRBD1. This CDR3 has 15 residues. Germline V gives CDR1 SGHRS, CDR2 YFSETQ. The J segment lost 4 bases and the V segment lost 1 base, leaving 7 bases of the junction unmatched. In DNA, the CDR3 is TGCGCCAGCAGCTTGACAGGGGAAATTGTAGAGACCCAGTACTTC. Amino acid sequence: CASSLTGEIVETQYF. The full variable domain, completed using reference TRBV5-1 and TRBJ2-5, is KAGVTQTPRYLIKTRGQQVTLSCSPISGHRSVSWYQQTPGQGLQFLFEYFSETQRNKGNFPGRFSGRQFSNSRSEMNVSTLELGDSALYLCASSLTGEIVETQYFGPGTRLLVL.

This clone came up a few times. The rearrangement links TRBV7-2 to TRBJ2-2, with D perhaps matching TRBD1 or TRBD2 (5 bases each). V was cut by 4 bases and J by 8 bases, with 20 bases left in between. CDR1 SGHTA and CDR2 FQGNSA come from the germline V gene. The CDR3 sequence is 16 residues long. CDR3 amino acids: CASSSKGTPAVGELFF. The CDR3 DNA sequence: TGTGCCAGCAGCTCGAAAGGGACGCCTGCGGTGGGGGAGCTGTTTTTT.

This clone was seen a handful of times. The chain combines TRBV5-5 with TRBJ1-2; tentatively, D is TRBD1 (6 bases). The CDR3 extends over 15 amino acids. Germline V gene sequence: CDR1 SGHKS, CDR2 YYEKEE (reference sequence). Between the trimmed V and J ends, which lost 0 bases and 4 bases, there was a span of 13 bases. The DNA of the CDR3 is TGTGCCAGCAGCTTGGTGGGTACAGGGACCTATGGCTACACCTTC. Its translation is CASSLVGTGTYGYTF.